This TCR beta chain was documented in a study of T-cell memory formation after mild COVID-19. It was 5'RACE with constant-segment primers that produced the TCR alpha and TCR beta cDNA libraries, which carried sample barcodes and UMIs. TCRdb redid the calling of the 5' RACE reads with MiXCR, one entry per CDR3 protein. The sample records 98,000 or so distinct CDR3 sequences, about 18% being singletons. V was trimmed by 2 bases and J by 5 bases, leaving 13 bases between them. There are 15 residues in the CDR3. Looked up from germline, CDR1 is LGHNT and CDR2 is FRNRAP. In the case of this clonotype: What it binds is unknown.

Study-level findings and limits: Proof of SARS-CoV-2 specificity was absent for the second-wave clones that crested on day 37. From day 15 to 85, contracting clones were balanced between CD4 and CD8, whereas later expanders leaned toward CD4+. Mostly located in CM and EM were contracting CD4+ clones, with contracting CD8+ clones located in EMRA.

The rearrangement joins TRBV12-5 to TRBJ2-1, with D maybe TRBD2 (6 bases). Sequencing was done on a sample of PBMCs or a T cell subset sorted from them (not recorded which). This TCR was sampled from a man between 18 and 29 years old who had mild COVID-19 (a few samples of this study predate the infection). Cell type and time point are not known. CDR3 nucleotide sequence: TGTGCTAGTGGTTTGAGACTAGTAAGCCACAATGAGCAGTTCTTC. As protein: CASGLRLVSHNEQFF.